This TCR beta chain was captured by sequencing in a study of post-analysis software for immune sequencing data. The CDR3 spans 10 residues. Germline CDR1 and CDR2: MNHEY and SVGEGT. The V and J ends lost 8 bases and 5 bases respectively, with 6 bases between them. Study findings and constraints: Four or five TRBV segments were more frequent in patients than controls; TRBV5-6, TRBV5-1 and TRBV20-1 belonged to this group. Compared against controls, patients with multiple sclerosis displayed significantly lower normalized Chao1 diversity.

As for this clonotype: Its antigen is not known.

The library was made from cDNA and included unique molecular identifiers. Via MiXCR, TCRdb re-called the PCR reads, giving one row per CDR3 protein. The sample has roughly 650,000 distinct CDR3 sequences, roughly three fifths seen once. The chain uses TRBV6-2 or TRBV6-3 and TRBJ2-5; D ambiguous. This TCR came from a girl aged 2-10 years with multiple sclerosis. Source material: blood. Written as DNA, the CDR3 is TGTGCCAGCGGGTGGGAGACCCAGTACTTC. Protein: CASGWETQYF.